The present T cell receptor beta chain was sequenced within a study of cytomegalovirus exposure and HLA in healthy donors (TCRdb year 2017). Background on the whole study: According to an earlier analysis of 587 of the donors, some 170 million T cells yielded 120 million or so unique TCR beta sequences and around 280 Gb of sequence data. An early release covering 550 to 700 HLA-typed donors comprised about 300 gigabases of sequencing data and around 85 million unique TCR sequences. The genetic ancestry cluster associated with self-reported Caucasian donors included around four fifths of the approximately 410 genotyped donors. The study was designed to test whether signatures of past pathogen exposure could be identified by cataloging public T cell receptors. The T cell repertoires of under 750 subjects were profiled by immunosequencing and related to cytomegalovirus serostatus. In addition to the first cohort of 666 subjects, a separate validation cohort of about 120 different subjects was used. The study combined high-throughput TCR immunosequencing, statistical association of individual TCRs with disease status, and machine learning to predict cytomegalovirus infection status. To study patterns of TCR occurrence, a later analysis re-analyzed previously published TCR beta repertoires from just over 650 donors and added high-resolution HLA genotyping. Rather than drawing on any new phenotypic data, the later analysis identified candidate immune exposures from TCR beta sequences and the way those sequences occurred across donors. An earlier analysis of 587 of the donors used high-throughput TCR beta sequencing to judge whether each TCR beta V gene segment behaved as functional or pseudogenic. Donor age, sex, ethnicity and CMV serostatus were collected together with the repertoire data. A later genetic analysis used genome-wide SNP genotypes for about 60% of the roughly 700 donors, treating that subset as a discovery cohort. Every discovery cohort repertoire had been produced on one sequencing platform. HLA typing included class I and class II loci at four-digit resolution. Typing coverage differed by locus: A, B, C, DRB1 and DQB1 were typed in roughly 620-640 donors, DQA1 in roughly 500, DPA1 in 600 to 610, and DPB1 in just under 490. About 5 DR-DQ haplotypes were handled as single units for association and clustering, since linkage in the cohort was strong. Among about 400 genotyped donors of the cohort, an average of around 250,000 unique TCR beta nucleotide sequences was sequenced per donor, of which about 19% were non-productive.

Relative to germline, V is 5 bases shorter and J is 11 bases shorter, with 21 bases between their ends. From the cysteine up to the phenylalanine, the CDR3 has a length of 15 residues. Left in the record is the CDR3 DNA by itself, 45 bases read in frame from the first base. CDR1 SEHNR and CDR2 FQNEAQ are derived from the germline V gene (reference sequence). The library was obtained by the immunoSEQ multiplex PCR assay. For the multiplex PCR, a mixture combining 60 forward primers for TCR Vbeta segments and 13 reverse primers for TCR Jbeta segments was used. Amplification of the CDR3 region of rearranged TCR beta genes was performed with a multiplex PCR assay on genomic DNA. The Illumina HiSeq System was used to sequence the amplified TCR beta libraries as 87-base-pair reads. The authors' pipeline ran thus. Across the 500 to 750 repertoires, a later analysis counted around 80 million unique TCR beta chains, 9 million to 14 million of which were shared by at least two donors. To remove PCR and sequencing errors, raw reads were error-corrected and collapsed into unique sequences using a nearest-neighbor algorithm that merged closely related sequences. V, D and J gene segments were assigned by aligning CDR3 sequences to IMGT reference sequences. For a sequence to be retained, a match of at least six nucleotides was required to both a V gene segment and a J gene segment. Rearrangements were classified as productive when the CDR3 lacked stop codons and remained in frame with V and J, and all other rearrangements were classified as non-productive. Following IMGT convention, CDR3 was defined as the stretch from the second conserved V-encoded cysteine up to the conserved J-encoded phenylalanine. The earlier analysis of about 610 of the donors excluded any sequence lacking an unambiguous match to a single V gene segment. In an earlier analysis of approximately 590 of the donors, V segments were called functional above 56.7% productive rearrangements and were called segregating when the between-donor standard deviation exceeded 5%. To diagnose cytomegalovirus status from the catalog of TCR beta chain sequences, a statistical classification framework was built. V and J gene assignment, in a later analysis, came from comparing TCR nucleotide sequences with IMGT/GENE-DB human TR gene sequences. A later analysis assigned CDR3 sequences and most-parsimonious VDJ recombination scenarios with the TCRdist pipeline. In a later analysis, every TCR beta chain was defined by the combination of its CDR3 amino acid sequence and its V-gene family, and reads without a unique V-gene family were dropped. A later analysis removed 592 highly shared, low-generation-probability nucleotide sequences to deal with suspected cross-contamination and a sequencing artifact. In a later analysis, a clonal expansion index was calculated for each public chain from normalized within-repertoire ranks of inferred template counts. A later analysis computed generation probabilities with a VDJ recombination model fitted to out-of-frame rearrangements, and checked the results against IGoR. In a later analysis, TCR-TCR, TCR-HLA and TCR-CMV co-occurrence was scored with hypergeometric tests, and a repertoire-size bias correction was applied to TCR pairs. To estimate false discovery rates, a later analysis permuted the HLA or CMV assignments 20 times. In a later analysis, co-occurring TCRs were grouped with DBSCAN, and TCRdist sequence similarity was added when clustering was performed within HLA-allele-positive subsets. Co-occurrence clustering excluded repertoires with fewer than 30,000 or more than 120,000 public chains, plus five with anomalous nucleotide sharing. TCRdb limited this immuneACCESS table to in-frame rearrangements with V and J called. A share of clones is missing; checked studies link under half to unresolved V genes, and the rest is unexplained. The V and J calls and clone size were taken over from that table, and D and trimming were inferred from the DNA. The sample table contains under 200,000 clones; only one count was recorded for 76% of them. The ten largest clones represent 0.6% to 0.95% of the sample.

Worth noting for this clone: Its antigen is not yet known. Base-call qualities are not available, and no considerably larger clone is one nucleotide away.

Study-wide conclusions, independent of this receptor: Roughly uniform sequencing depth across donors was assumed in presence/absence analyses, although this assumption may not hold. Compared with the roughly 600-donor mean, donors in an Asian-associated ancestry cluster had fewer N-insertions in productive TCRs, according to a later genetic analysis. Specific HLA alleles were associated with 16,951 TCR beta sequences at a false discovery rate of 0.05 in a later analysis. Because counts were too low, seventeen rarely observed V segments, including chromosome 9 orphons, were left out of the earlier analysis of 587 of the donors. In a later analysis, HLA-associated TCR beta chains showed more clonal expansion and lower generation probabilities than non-associated chains that were equally common. The sequencing pipeline was judged likely to have produced a cluster of highly shared sequence variants as a technical artifact. In both the original and validation cohorts, the classifier was reported to diagnose cytomegalovirus status with high specificity and sensitivity. A further reported finding was that TCR beta sequences accurately predicted the HLA-A and HLA-B alleles for most subjects in the first cohort. In an earlier analysis of 587 of the donors, most TCR beta V segments appeared in productive rearrangements about 90% or about 30% of the time, broadly matching IMGT annotations. The authors suggested that the approach could potentially be extended to other disease states and immunological phenotypes. A later analysis found that TCR association rates varied across HLA loci, with DRB1 alleles showing the most associated TCRs and HLA-C alleles the fewest. Assigning TCR associations to individual alleles was difficult when HLA alleles, especially DR and DQ, strongly co-occurred. The study gave a list of 150 to 200 TCR beta chains associated with cytomegalovirus. Some IMGT-functional V segments, including TRBV6-2 and TRBV6-3, could not be distinguished by the 87-base-pair reads and were therefore excluded. Because HLA typing was missing for some donors at each locus, association tests included only the typed subset. In a later genetic analysis, a missense DCLRE1C variant was associated with V-gene and J-gene trimming of TCR beta chains, and the association was replicated in an independent cohort. Three of the identified cytomegalovirus-associated TCR beta chains were confirmed in vitro to be specific for cytomegalovirus antigens. Most TCR sequences were seen in very few donors, while some public TCRs were found in many individuals. Most CMV-associated TCR beta chains appeared to be HLA-restricted in a later analysis, and the HLA associations seemed to be driven largely by CMV exposure. This cohort had only TCR beta chains sequenced, and the lack of alpha or paired-chain data limited which features could be detected. In a later analysis, several top co-occurrence clusters were reported to appear linked to parvovirus B19, influenza, CMV and Epstein-Barr virus. Linkage disequilibrium might explain the correlated functional status among segregating V segments, but an unknown experimental factor could not be excluded. CMV serostatus was the only immune exposure information available for the cohort.

The cohort consisted of hundreds of healthy bone marrow donors. At the time of sampling, every cohort member was nominally healthy, though immune exposures that went unrecorded were likely present. The donor was CMV seronegative and was included in the group of a few hundred seronegative cohort members. A peripheral blood sample was provided by each donor, and peripheral blood mononuclear cells were used for TCR beta sequencing. The Qiagen DNeasy Blood Extraction Kit was used to extract genomic DNA from the blood cell samples. This sequence was found in a female donor in good health and CMV-seronegative. The sequencing input was PBMCs. The chain links TRBV7-9 with TRBJ1-4; the D gene cannot be resolved reliably. The CDR3: CASSPPASSEGKLFF. The sequence in DNA is TGTGCCAGCAGCCCTCCAGCGAGCTCCGAAGGTAAACTGTTTTTT.